The 13 T cell receptor beta chains listed next were all sequenced from one sample in a study of blood T cell repertoires in COVID-19. The data were produced by immunoSEQ multiplex PCR, yet TCRdb's version contains in-frame clones alone and is incomplete. The sample yields 310,000 or so clones, approximately 86% seen once. The sample taken for sequencing was peripheral blood. The receptors derive from a woman in her twenties or thirties who had recovered from COVID-19.

The rearrangement uses TRBV5-4 and TRBJ1-2; 7 bases fit TRBD1. CDR3 length: 16 residues. The V gene's germline CDR1 is SGHNT and CDR2 YYREEE (reference sequence). Trimming at V came to 4 bases and at J to 3 bases, leaving 12 bases not matched to a gene. In DNA, the CDR3 is TGTGCCAGCAGCCACAGGGGTGGTTTCTCTCACTATGGCTACACCTTC. This codes for CASSHRGGFSHYGYTF.

This chain links TRBV27 with TRBJ2-3, with D uncertain. The CDR3 length is 14 residues. The germline V gene encodes CDR1 MNHEY and CDR2 SMNVEV (reference sequence). With 3 bases removed from V and 2 bases from J, the gap between germline ends came to 9 bases. CDR3 nucleotides: TGTGCCAGCAGTTTCGCGCTCTCCACAGATACGCAGTATTTT. Its protein product is CASSFALSTDTQYF.

The V and J genes are TRBV5-6 and TRBJ2-7, with 14 bases matching TRBD2. The CDR3 extends over 15 amino acids. Germline CDR1 and CDR2: SGHDT and YYEEEE. The ends lost 4 bases at V and 3 bases at J; junction bases unmatched: 3. CDR3 protein: CASSRLAGGNYEQYF. The DNA of the CDR3 is TGTGCCAGCAGCCGACTAGCGGGAGGGAACTACGAGCAGTACTTC. The whole variable domain, filled in from reference TRBV5-6 and TRBJ2-7, reads DAGVTQSPTHLIKTRGQQVTLRCSPKSGHDTVSWYQQALGQGPQFIFQYYEEEERQRGNFPDRFSGHQFPNYSSELNVNALLLGDSALYLCASSRLAGGNYEQYFGPGTRLTVT.

The rearrangement uses TRBV2 and TRBJ2-2, with 8 bases fitting TRBD2. V lost 0 bases to trimming and J lost 4 bases; unmatched junction nucleotides: 10. The CDR3 is 18 amino acids. From germline, CDR1 is SNHLY and CDR2 FYNNEI. The CDR3: CASSEAGASGWGTGELFF. CDR3 coding DNA: TGTGCCAGCAGTGAAGCGGGGGCTAGCGGGTGGGGCACCGGGGAGCTGTTTTTT.

The chain joins TRBV7-8 to TRBJ1-4; possibly TRBD1 for D (5 bases). CDR3 length: 15 residues. Trimming pared 5 bases from V and 6 bases from J, leaving 16 bases between. Germline V gene lookup returns CDR1 SGHVS and CDR2 FQNEAQ. CDR3 sequence (DNA): TGTGCCAGCAGCCCGCGGGGGGTCAGCGATGAAAAACTGTTTTTT. Amino acid sequence: CASSPRGVSDEKLFF.

The J gene is TRBJ1-4, the V gene TRBV5-1, with TRBD1 as a possible D gene (6 bases). V dropped 4 bases and J dropped 8 bases, with 21 bases sitting between them. The CDR3 runs to 16 residues. Looked up from germline, CDR1 is SGHRS and CDR2 is YFSETQ. The DNA for the CDR3 is TGCGCCAGCAGCGACGGGACACCCCTCAGTAGCGAAAAACTGTTTTTT. As protein: CASSDGTPLSSEKLFF. Variable domain in full (rest from reference TRBV5-1 and TRBJ1-4): KAGVTQTPRYLIKTRGQQVTLSCSPISGHRSVSWYQQTPGQGLQFLFEYFSETQRNKGNFPGRFSGRQFSNSRSEMNVSTLELGDSALYLCASSDGTPLSSEKLFFGSGTQLSVL.

This rearrangement joins TRBV5-5 to TRBJ1-6, with a tentative D call TRBD1 (5 bases). The CDR3 runs 16 residues. V lost 4 bases and J 13 bases, leaving 24 bases between the germline ends. Germline V gene data show CDR1 as SGHKS and CDR2 as YYEKEE (reference sequence). CDR3 in DNA: TGTGCCAGCAGCCCCAACCGGGCCGAAACAGGCCGTCCCCTCCACTTT. As protein: CASSPNRAETGRPLHF. The variable domain in full, with the rest retrieved from reference TRBV5-5 and TRBJ1-6, is DAGVTQSPTHLIKTRGQQVTLRCSPISGHKSVSWYQQVLGQGPQFIFQYYEKEERGRGNFPDRFSARQFPNYSSELNVNALLLGDSALYLCASSPNRAETGRPLHFGNGTRLTVT.

The chain employs TRBV6-2 or TRBV6-3 and TRBJ1-1, with D tentatively TRBD1 (6 bases). The CDR3 spans 16 residues. The V end was cut by 2 bases, the J end by 8 bases, with 21 bases between. Germline V gene data show CDR1 as MNHEY and CDR2 as SVGEGT. In DNA form, the CDR3 reads TGTGCCAGCAGTTACCGGGGGGGGACCCAGGGGATCGAAGCTTTCTTT. It is translated as CASSYRGGTQGIEAFF.

The gene calls are TRBV5-6 and TRBJ1-3; 10 nucleotides agree with TRBD1. This CDR3 spans 14 amino acids. Germline values: CDR1 SGHDT, CDR2 YYEEEE. V trimming: 6 bases; J trimming: 8 bases; junction bases outside the gene matches: 8. The DNA for the CDR3 is TGTGCCAGCACCGGGACAGGGGAAGGACACACCATATATTTT. This encodes CASTGTGEGHTIYF.

V gene TRBV27 combines with J gene TRBJ1-2; D is uncertain. Deletions cut 4 bases from V and 3 bases from J, with 9 bases between. This CDR3 comprises 13 residues. The germline gives CDR1 MNHEY, CDR2 SMNVEV (reference sequence). The CDR3 nucleotides are TGTGCCAGCAGTTCGCAGGCATACTATGGCTACACCTTC. The encoded protein is CASSSQAYYGYTF.

The V call is TRBV6-5, the J call TRBJ1-6; tentative D call: TRBD1 (6 bases). Trimming shortened V by 7 bases and J by 7 bases, and 14 bases separated the two germline ends. Germline CDR1 reads MNHEY; CDR2 reads SVGAGI. CDR3 length: 14 residues. CDR3 sequence (DNA): TGTGCCAGCAATCGTCAGGGGAGCAATTCACCCCTCCACTTT. It is translated as CASNRQGSNSPLHF.

The chain employs TRBV14 and TRBJ1-4; tentative D call: TRBD1 (6 bases). With 2 bases removed from V and 6 bases from J, the gap between germline ends came to 13 bases. Germline V lookup: CDR1 SGHDN, CDR2 FVKESK. This CDR3 contains 15 residues. The CDR3 here is CASSQITGPDEKLFF. The CDR3 DNA sequence: TGTGCCAGCAGCCAAATAACAGGGCCGGATGAAAAACTGTTTTTT.

The chain recombines TRBV2 with TRBJ2-7, with D perhaps TRBD1 (6 bases). The V end was cut by 2 bases, the J end by 0 bases, with 17 bases between. This CDR3 has 17 amino acids. Germline CDR1 reads SNHLY; CDR2 reads FYNNEI. For the CDR3, the DNA is TGTGCCAGCAGTGAACCTACCAGGGGCCCCAGCTCCTACGAGCAGTACTTC. Amino acid sequence: CASSEPTRGPSSYEQYF.